These 26 T cell receptor beta chains share one sample of origin, sequenced in a study of cytomegalovirus exposure and HLA in healthy donors. The study ran its PCR with 60 Vbeta and 13 Jbeta primers. The repertoire was sequenced with immunoSEQ multiplex PCR; TCRdb's copy has only in-frame clones and lacks some. The sample carries about 190,000 clones, more than 60% recorded once. The sample taken for sequencing was PBMCs. These receptors came from a woman in her twenties or thirties in good health and CMV-seropositive.

V gene TRBV7-3 combines with J gene TRBJ2-2, with D unclear. This CDR3 spans 13 amino acids. In germline, CDR1 is SGHTA, CDR2 FQGTGA. The V end lost 7 bases, the J end lost 7 bases, and 13 bases lay between the germline ends. In DNA form, the CDR3 reads TGTGCCAGCACCCAGGAAGTGGGCGGGGAGCTGTTTTTT. Translated: CASTQEVGGELFF.

The V and J genes are TRBV28 and TRBJ1-1, with 8 bases matching TRBD1. The germline V gene encodes CDR1 MDHEN and CDR2 SYDVKM. CDR3 length equals 18 residues. With 5 bases clipped from V and 0 bases from J, the junction kept 14 bases outside the gene matches. As DNA, the CDR3 is TGTGCCAGCAGTAGAAGGACAGGGCGAATACCGATGAACACTGAAGCTTTCTTT. Its translation is CASSRRTGRIPMNTEAFF.

V and J are TRBV27 and TRBJ2-7; TRBD1 matches 7 bases. This CDR3 region has 13 residues. V gave up 4 bases and J gave up 2 bases; unmatched junction bases: 2. Germline V gene sequence: CDR1 MNHEY, CDR2 SMNVEV (reference sequence). As DNA, the CDR3 is TGTGCCAGCAGTTGGACAGGAGCCTACGAGCAGTACTTC. Protein sequence: CASSWTGAYEQYF.

The rearrangement joins TRBV7-8 to TRBJ2-5; 12 bases fit TRBD2. This CDR3 spans 17 amino acids. V was clipped by 1 base and J by 5 bases; unmatched bases: 8. CDR1 and CDR2 (germline): SGHVS, FQNEAQ. Written as DNA, the CDR3 is TGTGCCAGCAGCTTAGAGGCCCTAGCGGGGGGGTTTGAGACCCAGTACTTC. It translates to CASSLEALAGGFETQYF.

The chain joins TRBV7-2 to TRBJ2-4, with TRBD2 matching 12 bases. The CDR3 is made up of 15 amino acids. CDR1 and CDR2 from the germline V gene are SGHTA and FQGNSA. V lost 2 bases and J lost 10; bases outside the gene matches: 6. CDR3 sequence reads: CASSLQLAGGLIQYF. As DNA, the CDR3 is TGTGCCAGCAGCTTACAACTAGCGGGAGGATTAATTCAGTACTTC.

This sequence joins TRBV4-1 and TRBJ2-5; D possibly corresponds to TRBD1 (5 bases). Germline values: CDR1 MGHRA, CDR2 YSYEKL. Trimming shortened V by 0 bases and J by 5 bases, and 16 bases separated the two germline ends. There are 16 residues in the CDR3. CDR3 sequence reads: CASSQDGAAGWETQYF. In nucleotides, the CDR3 is TGCGCCAGCAGCCAAGATGGGGCAGCAGGGTGGGAGACCCAGTACTTC.

The chain uses TRBV2 and TRBJ2-5; 8 positions match TRBD1. This CDR3 comprises 13 residues. Germline loops: CDR1 SNHLY, CDR2 FYNNEI. V lost 10 bases and J lost 4; bases outside the gene matches: 8. The CDR3 coding sequence is TGTGCCAAACAGGGGGAGGTAGGAGAGACCCAGTACTTC. Protein: CAKQGEVGETQYF.

This clone appeared a few times. V usage is TRBV7-9 and J usage is TRBJ2-6; 7 nucleotides align to TRBD1. CDR1 SEHNR and CDR2 FQNEAQ come from the germline V gene (reference sequence). V was clipped by 2 bases and J by 3 bases; unmatched bases: 1. This CDR3 spans 15 amino acids. The DNA of the CDR3 is TGTGCCAGCAGCTTAAGGACAGGTGGGGCCAACGTCCTGACTTTC. Protein product: CASSLRTGGANVLTF.

This chain links TRBV7-2 with TRBJ1-6; TRBD1 might be the D (6 bases). V lost 6 bases and J 9 bases, leaving 18 bases between the germline ends. The CDR3 contains 15 residues. Germline values: CDR1 SGHTA, CDR2 FQGNSA. The CDR3 loop reads CASSQDRGLTSPLHF. The CDR3 DNA reads as TGTGCCAGCAGTCAGGACAGAGGACTGACTTCACCCCTCCACTTT.

The V and J genes are TRBV2 and TRBJ2-5; 7 nucleotides align to TRBD2. J was trimmed by 2 bases and V by 1 base; bases with no gene match: 4. CDR3 length: 15 amino acids. The germline gives CDR1 SNHLY, CDR2 FYNNEI. The CDR3 loop reads CASSEGTSEQETQYF. The CDR3 nucleotides read TGTGCCAGCAGTGAAGGAACTAGCGAGCAAGAGACCCAGTACTTC. Complete variable domain (other parts from reference TRBV2 and TRBJ2-5): EPEVTQTPSHQVTQMGQEVILRCVPISNHLYFYWYRQILGQKVEFLVSFYNNEISEKSEIFDDQFSVERPDGSNFTLKIRSTKLEDSAMYFCASSEGTSEQETQYFGPGTRLLVL.

The chain combines TRBV30 with TRBJ1-1, with unresolved D. This CDR3 is 13 amino acids long. CDR1 and CDR2 from the germline V gene are GTSNPN and SVGIG (reference sequence). The V and J ends lost 5 bases and 3 bases respectively, with 13 bases between them. For the CDR3, the DNA is TGTGCCTGGGATAGAGCGGGTGACACTGAAGCTTTCTTT. This gives the protein CAWDRAGDTEAFF.

The CDR3 bases are TGTGCCAGCAGCCGCCAGCCCGCAGGACACCCCTACGAGCAGTACTTC. Encoded protein: CASSRQPAGHPYEQYF. The chain uses TRBV21-1 and TRBJ2-7; the D call in the table, TRBD1, was not verified against the DNA. TRBV21-1 is a pseudogene segment. This CDR3 region has 16 residues.

The chain is built from TRBV10-3 and TRBJ1-5, with TRBD1 as a possible D gene (6 bases). Looked up from germline, CDR1 is ENHRY and CDR2 is SYGVKD. Trimming removed 3 bases from V and 4 bases from J, with 10 bases in between. The CDR3 is 14 amino acids. The CDR3 reads CAISEGQQNQPQHF. CDR3 nucleotide sequence: TGTGCCATCAGTGAAGGACAGCAAAATCAGCCCCAGCATTTT.

This sequence joins TRBV28 and TRBJ1-1; TRBD1 is a possible D gene (5 bases). This CDR3 spans 14 amino acids. V was pared by 6 bases and J by 1 base, with 12 bases between. CDR1 and CDR2 from the germline V gene are MDHEN and SYDVKM. The CDR3 spells CASSPGTTNTEAFF. In DNA form, the CDR3 reads TGTGCCAGCAGCCCCGGGACTACGAACACTGAAGCTTTCTTT.

The chain combines TRBV5-1 with TRBJ2-1; the match to TRBD1 covers 7 bases. Germline assignment: CDR1 SGHRS and CDR2 YFSETQ. CDR3 length: 14 amino acids. V lost 6 bases to trimming and J lost 6 bases; unmatched junction nucleotides: 9. CDR3 sequence reads: CASTSRDRINEQFF. For the CDR3, the DNA is TGCGCCAGCACTTCCCGGGACAGAATCAATGAGCAGTTCTTC.

Here the CDR3 DNA reads TGCGCCAGCAGCCACCCTACCACGACAGGGAGGCTCGATGAGCAGTTCTTC. Protein product: CASSHPTTTGRLDEQFF. The rearrangement uses TRBV4-1 and TRBJ2-1; tentatively, D is TRBD1 (7 bases). Germline CDR1 MGHRA, CDR2 YSYEKL. Trimming removed 3 bases at V and 8 bases at J, with 23 bases between. CDR3 length: 17 residues.

This clone came up a few times. The chain couples TRBV5-5 to TRBJ2-7, with D possibly matching TRBD1 (5 bases). V was shortened by 4 bases and J by 0 bases, with 14 bases between the two germline ends. The CDR3 covers 15 residues. Germline V gene lookup returns CDR1 SGHKS and CDR2 YYEKEE (reference sequence). As DNA, the CDR3 is TGTGCCAGCAGCCGTGGGGCTACGAGCTCCTACGAGCAGTACTTC. Protein: CASSRGATSSYEQYF.

This clone has only a few counts. The J gene is TRBJ2-2, the V gene TRBV18, with D uncertain. The CDR3 extends over 13 amino acids. The V and J ends lost 5 bases and 0 bases respectively, with 4 bases between them. Germline CDR1 KGHSH, CDR2 LQKENI. CDR3 sequence: CASSGTNTGELFF. In DNA form, the CDR3 reads TGTGCCAGCTCAGGCACGAACACCGGGGAGCTGTTTTTT.

The chain uses TRBV28 and TRBJ2-7; no clear D. Trimming left V 1 base short and J 1 base short, with 8 bases between. Germline V gene lookup returns CDR1 MDHEN and CDR2 SYDVKM. CDR3 length: 14 residues. CDR3 residues: CASSLLAPSYEQYF. CDR3 sequence (DNA): TGTGCCAGCAGTTTATTGGCCCCTTCCTACGAGCAGTACTTC.

The table lists this clone with a few counts. The gene calls are TRBV7-9 and TRBJ1-4, with TRBD1 matching over 8 bases. V shed 5 bases, J shed 4 bases, and the junction held 9 bases outside the gene matches. Germline V CDR1 and CDR2: SEHNR, FQNEAQ (reference sequence). CDR3 length: 16 amino acids. Written as DNA, the CDR3 is TGTGCCAGCAGCGCAAGCGACAGGGGAGGTAATGAAAAACTGTTTTTT. It specifies CASSASDRGGNEKLFF.

This sequence joins TRBV7-2 and TRBJ2-4, with 7 bases matching TRBD2. The germline V gene has CDR1 SGHTA and CDR2 FQGNSA. The CDR3 consists of 15 residues. V was pared by 0 bases and J by 8 bases, with 7 bases of the junction left unmatched. CDR3 sequence reads: CASSLARGGEYIQYF. The CDR3 bases are TGTGCCAGCAGCTTAGCAAGGGGAGGGGAGTACATTCAGTACTTC.

The chain is built from TRBV7-9 and TRBJ2-2, with D maybe TRBD2 (5 bases). Per germline, CDR1 SEHNR and CDR2 FQNEAQ (reference sequence). The CDR3 runs to 14 residues. The ends were cut back, 5 bases at V and 7 bases at J, with 14 bases in the middle. DNA of the CDR3: TGTGCCAGCAGCAGAGGGCAGCTCCTCGGGGAGCTGTTTTTT. Translation: CASSRGQLLGELFF.

This CDR3 reads CASSLVGPFYGYTF. CDR3 nucleotides: TGTGCCAGCAGCTTAGTGGGGCCTTTCTATGGCTACACCTTC. This rearrangement joins TRBV7-9 to TRBJ1-2, with D tentatively TRBD1 (5 bases). The CDR3 is 14 residues long. In germline, CDR1 is SEHNR, CDR2 FQNEAQ (reference sequence). Trimming removed 1 base at V and 4 bases at J, with 10 bases between.

This chain uses TRBV21-1 with TRBJ2-6; the listed D gene, TRBD1, was not tested against the DNA. TRBV21-1 is reported as a pseudogene. The CDR3 totals 20 residues. The CDR3 spells CASSSAGWQGGPSGANVLTF. CDR3 DNA sequence: TGTGCCAGCAGCAGCGCGGGATGGCAGGGGGGACCCTCTGGGGCCAACGTCCTGACTTTC.

This clone has only one observation. J is TRBJ2-3 and V is TRBV7-2; 9 bases fit TRBD1. The V gene's germline CDR1 is SGHTA and CDR2 FQGNSA. This CDR3 region has 14 residues. V was clipped by 7 bases and J by 3 bases; unmatched bases: 5. In DNA form, the CDR3 reads TGTGCCAGCACCCCCGACAGGGGGACAGATACGCAGTATTTT. Its protein is CASTPDRGTDTQYF. Together with reference TRBV7-2 and TRBJ2-3, the CDR3 gives the full variable domain: GAGVSQSPSNKVTEKGKDVELRCDPISGHTALYWYRQSLGQGLEFLIYFQGNSAPDKSGLPSDRFSAERTGGSVSTLTIQRTQQEDSAVYLCASTPDRGTDTQYFGPGTRLTVL.

In DNA, the CDR3 is TGTGCCAGCAGTTCTACAGGGGAGGCCGGGGAGCTGTTTTTT. It specifies CASSSTGEAGELFF. V is TRBV28 and J is TRBJ2-2; TRBD1 might be the D (7 bases). The CDR3 covers 14 residues. With 4 bases removed from V and 6 bases from J, the gap between germline ends came to 12 bases. Germline CDR1 and CDR2: MDHEN and SYDVKM.